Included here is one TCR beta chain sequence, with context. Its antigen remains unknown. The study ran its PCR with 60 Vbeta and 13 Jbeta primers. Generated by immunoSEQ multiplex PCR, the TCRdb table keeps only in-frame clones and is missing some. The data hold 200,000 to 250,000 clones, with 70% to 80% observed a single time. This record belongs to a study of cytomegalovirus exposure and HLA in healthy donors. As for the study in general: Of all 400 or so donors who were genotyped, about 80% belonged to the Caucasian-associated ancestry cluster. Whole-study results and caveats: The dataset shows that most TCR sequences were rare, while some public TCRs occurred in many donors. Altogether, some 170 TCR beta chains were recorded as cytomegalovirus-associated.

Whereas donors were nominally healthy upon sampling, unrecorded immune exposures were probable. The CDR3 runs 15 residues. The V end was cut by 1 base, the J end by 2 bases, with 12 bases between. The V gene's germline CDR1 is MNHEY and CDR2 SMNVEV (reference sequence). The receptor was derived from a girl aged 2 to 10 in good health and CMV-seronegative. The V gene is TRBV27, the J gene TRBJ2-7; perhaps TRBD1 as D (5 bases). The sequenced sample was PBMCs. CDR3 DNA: TGTGCCAGCAGTTTATGGGGCAGCCTCCCCTACGAGCAGTACTTC. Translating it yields CASSLWGSLPYEQYF.